This is a list of T cell receptor beta chains from one sample in a study of blood T cells in healthy people across ages. TCRdb re-derived calls from the 5' RACE reads in MiXCR, one entry per CDR3 protein. The sample holds about 1,000,000 distinct CDR3 sequences, more than 35% seen once. The specimen sequenced was blood. The receptors originated from a woman aged 55-75 years in good health. Each CDR3 is given with its conserved first and last residue. The D gene is left open where the match is weak. Clone sizes are given selectively: once, few, many, or a class where the clone is expanded.

D gene	V gene	J gene	clone size	CDR3 protein	CDR3 DNA
TRBD1	TRBV7-2	TRBJ1-5	many	CASSSASGGSSNQPQHF	TGTGCCAGCAGCTCAGCTTCAGGGGGCTCGAGCAATCAGCCCCAGCATTTT
NA	TRBV6-4	TRBJ2-3	few	CASSDSVGSTDTQYF	TGTGCCAGCAGTGACTCTGTCGGGAGCACAGATACGCAGTATTTT
NA	TRBV7-2	TRBJ2-7	NA	CASSPTASLAYEQYF	TGTGCCAGCAGCCCCACGGCGTCTTTGGCCTACGAGCAGTACTTC
NA	TRBV4-1	TRBJ2-6	few	CASSHRESPFSGANVLTF	TGCGCCAGCAGCCACAGAGAGTCTCCATTCTCTGGGGCCAACGTCCTGACTTTC
TRBD1	TRBV20-1	TRBJ2-1	NA	CSASLTGIVREQFF	TGCAGTGCTAGCCTGACAGGGATCGTACGTGAGCAGTTCTTC
NA	TRBV7-6	TRBJ2-6	NA	CASSVAERDPGANVLTF	TGTGCCAGCAGCGTCGCCGAGCGAGACCCTGGGGCCAACGTCCTGACTTTC
TRBD2	TRBV5-1	TRBJ2-7	NA	CASGLAGEDYEQYF	TGCGCCAGCGGACTAGCGGGAGAGGATTACGAGCAGTACTTC
TRBD1	TRBV28	TRBJ2-7	few	CASSLYSGGSYEQYF	TGTGCCAGCAGTTTATATTCAGGGGGAAGCTACGAGCAGTACTTC
TRBD1	TRBV9	TRBJ2-3	NA	CASSPRGQKVDTQYF	TGTGCCAGCAGCCCGAGGGGACAGAAGGTAGATACGCAGTATTTT
NA	TRBV11-3	TRBJ2-1	few	CASSLGSDNEQFF	TGTGCCAGCAGTTTGGGGAGTGACAATGAGCAGTTCTTC
NA	TRBV15	TRBJ2-5	NA	CATSRRQGIGETQYF	TGTGCCACCAGCAGAAGGCAGGGGATTGGGGAGACCCAGTACTTC
NA	TRBV4-1	TRBJ2-7	few	CASSLQNGVPYEQYF	TGCGCCAGCAGCCTTCAGAACGGGGTACCCTACGAGCAGTACTTC
NA	TRBV7-8	TRBJ2-5	few	CASSLQEETQYF	TGTGCCAGCAGCTTACAGGAAGAGACCCAGTACTTC
TRBD2	TRBV6-2/TRBV6-3	TRBJ2-5	few	CASTHREGLKTQYF	TGTGCCAGCACCCACCGGGAGGGCCTAAAGACCCAGTACTTC
NA	TRBV27	TRBJ2-3	NA	CASKRDADTQYF	TGTGCCAGCAAACGGGACGCAGATACGCAGTATTTT
NA	TRBV6-5	TRBJ2-3	NA	CASSYLGRPTDTQYF	TGTGCCAGCAGTTACCTAGGGAGACCCACAGATACGCAGTATTTT
NA	TRBV29-1	TRBJ2-1	NA	CSVGLLADHNEQFF	TGCAGCGTTGGGTTGTTAGCGGACCACAATGAGCAGTTCTTC
NA	TRBV29-1	TRBJ2-1	NA	CSVEEGLALVNEQFF	TGCAGCGTTGAAGAAGGGCTAGCGCTAGTCAATGAGCAGTTCTTC
NA	TRBV7-2	TRBJ2-7	NA	CASSLGSAIGYEQYF	TGTGCCAGCAGCCTAGGGTCCGCCATAGGGTACGAGCAGTACTTC
TRBD2	TRBV6-1	TRBJ2-1	NA	CVSSARLAGGPYEQFF	TGTGTCAGCAGTGCCCGACTAGCGGGAGGGCCCTATGAGCAGTTCTTC
TRBD2	TRBV6-1	TRBJ2-1	once	CASSESASGRAYEQFF	TGTGCCAGCAGTGAGTCGGCTAGCGGGAGGGCCTATGAGCAGTTCTTC
NA	TRBV27	TRBJ2-1	many	CASSPPSNEQFF	TGTGCCAGCAGCCCTCCAAGCAATGAGCAGTTCTTC
NA	TRBV5-1	TRBJ2-1	NA	CASGQGGNRNEQFF	TGCGCCAGCGGCCAGGGGGGAAATAGAAATGAGCAGTTCTTC
NA	TRBV29-1	TRBJ2-3	few	CSVDGTSRITDGLTDTQYF	TGCAGCGTTGACGGTACTAGCCGTATTACAGACGGCCTCACAGATACGCAGTATTTT
NA	TRBV7-2	TRBJ2-7	NA	CASNFPLARPYEQYF	TGTGCCAGCAACTTCCCCCTAGCGAGACCCTACGAGCAGTACTTC
NA	TRBV29-1	TRBJ1-4	few	CSVEWGNEKLFF	TGCAGCGTTGAGTGGGGGAATGAAAAACTGTTTTTT
TRBD2	TRBV9	TRBJ2-2	once	CASSVGGGDTGELFF	TGTGCCAGCAGCGTAGGCGGGGGGGACACTGGGGAGCTGTTTTTT
NA	TRBV5-1	TRBJ2-1	once	CASSFKVETPPGEQFF	TGCGCCAGCAGCTTTAAGGTAGAGACCCCACCCGGTGAGCAGTTCTTC
NA	TRBV15	TRBJ2-5	NA	CATSRAESAQYF	TGTGCCACCAGCAGAGCAGAATCTGCCCAGTACTTC
TRBD1	TRBV29-1	TRBJ2-5	NA	CSVDRAFQETQYF	TGCAGCGTGGACAGGGCCTTCCAAGAGACCCAGTACTTC
TRBD1	TRBV11-2	TRBJ2-5	few	CASTGQGLVEETQYF	TGTGCCAGCACCGGACAGGGGCTTGTGGAAGAGACCCAGTACTTC
NA	TRBV21-1	TRBJ2-5	NA	CASTFLQGIQYF	TGTGCCAGCACCTTTCTTCAGGGGATTCAGTACTTC
NA	TRBV6-1	TRBJ2-5	few	CASRSTVTLYQETQYF	TGTGCCAGCAGGTCGACAGTTACTCTGTACCAAGAGACCCAGTACTTC
NA	TRBV7-9	TRBJ2-7	NA	CASSSYQGYSYEQYF	TGTGCCAGCAGCTCTTACCAGGGGTACAGCTACGAGCAGTACTTC
NA	TRBV7-8	TRBJ2-7	few	CASSPTQGGYEQYF	TGTGCCAGCAGCCCTACCCAGGGAGGCTACGAGCAGTACTTC
TRBD2	TRBV7-9	TRBJ2-3	NA	CASSLDTSGTQYF	TGTGCCAGCAGCTTAGACACTAGCGGTACGCAGTATTTT
NA	TRBV20-1	TRBJ1-2	once	CSARVSQGSGGYTF	TGCAGTGCTAGAGTCTCACAGGGTTCTGGAGGCTACACCTTC
TRBD1	TRBV11-2	TRBJ2-7	NA	CASNSMGTGQYEQYF	TGTGCCAGCAACTCAATGGGGACAGGCCAATACGAGCAGTACTTC
TRBD1	TRBV7-9	TRBJ1-2	few	CASSLVPQGAPNYGYTF	TGTGCCAGCAGCTTAGTCCCACAGGGGGCGCCTAACTATGGCTACACCTTC
NA	TRBV7-6	TRBJ2-1	NA	CASSLELGYEQFF	TGTGCCAGCAGCTTAGAACTCGGGTATGAGCAGTTCTTC